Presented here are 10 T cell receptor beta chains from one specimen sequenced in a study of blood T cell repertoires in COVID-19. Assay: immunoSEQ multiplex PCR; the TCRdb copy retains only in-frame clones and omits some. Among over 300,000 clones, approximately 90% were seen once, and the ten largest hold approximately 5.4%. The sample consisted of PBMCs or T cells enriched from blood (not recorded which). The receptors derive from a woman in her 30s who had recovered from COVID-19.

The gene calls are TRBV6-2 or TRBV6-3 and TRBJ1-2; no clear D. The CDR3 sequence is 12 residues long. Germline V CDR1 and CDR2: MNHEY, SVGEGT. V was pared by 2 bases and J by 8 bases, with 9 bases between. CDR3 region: CASSYEGFGYTF. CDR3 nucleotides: TGTGCCAGCAGTTACGAGGGTTTCGGCTACACCTTC.

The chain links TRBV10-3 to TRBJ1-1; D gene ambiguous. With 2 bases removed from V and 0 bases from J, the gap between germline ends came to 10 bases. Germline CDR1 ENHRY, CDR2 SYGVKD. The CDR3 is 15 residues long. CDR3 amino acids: CAISEKGGVNTEAFF. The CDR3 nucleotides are TGTGCCATCAGTGAGAAAGGCGGGGTGAACACTGAAGCTTTCTTT.

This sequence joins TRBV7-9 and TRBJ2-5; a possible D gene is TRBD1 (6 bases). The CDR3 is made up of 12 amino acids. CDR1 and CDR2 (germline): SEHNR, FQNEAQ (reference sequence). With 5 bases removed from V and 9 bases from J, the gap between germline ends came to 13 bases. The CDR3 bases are TGTGCCAGCAGCCCTGACAGGCTAGCCCAGTACTTC. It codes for CASSPDRLAQYF.

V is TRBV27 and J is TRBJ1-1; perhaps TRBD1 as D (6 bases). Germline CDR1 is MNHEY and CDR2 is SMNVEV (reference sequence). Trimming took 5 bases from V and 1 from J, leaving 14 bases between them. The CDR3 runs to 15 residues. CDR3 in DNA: TGTGCCAGCAGTAAGACCAACAGGGCGAACACTGAAGCTTTCTTT. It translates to CASSKTNRANTEAFF.

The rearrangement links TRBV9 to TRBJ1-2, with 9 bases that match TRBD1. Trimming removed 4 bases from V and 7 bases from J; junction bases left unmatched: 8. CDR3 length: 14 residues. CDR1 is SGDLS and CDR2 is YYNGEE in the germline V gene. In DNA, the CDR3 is TGTGCCAGCAGCCTACGACAGGGGGAGGTTGGCTACACCTTC. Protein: CASSLRQGEVGYTF.

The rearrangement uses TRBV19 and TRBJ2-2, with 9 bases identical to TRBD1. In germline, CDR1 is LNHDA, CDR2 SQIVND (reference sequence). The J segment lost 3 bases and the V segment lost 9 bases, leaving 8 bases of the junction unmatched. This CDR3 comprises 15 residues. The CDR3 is CASEPGTGYTGELFF. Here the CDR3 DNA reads TGTGCCAGCGAACCCGGGACAGGGTACACCGGGGAGCTGTTTTTT.

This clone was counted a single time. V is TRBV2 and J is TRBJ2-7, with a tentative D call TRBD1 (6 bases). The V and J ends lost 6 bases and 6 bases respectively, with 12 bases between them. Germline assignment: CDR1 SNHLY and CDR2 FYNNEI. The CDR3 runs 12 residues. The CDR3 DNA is TGTGCCAGCAGGATAGGGGGATTCGAGCAGTACTTC. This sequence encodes CASRIGGFEQYF.

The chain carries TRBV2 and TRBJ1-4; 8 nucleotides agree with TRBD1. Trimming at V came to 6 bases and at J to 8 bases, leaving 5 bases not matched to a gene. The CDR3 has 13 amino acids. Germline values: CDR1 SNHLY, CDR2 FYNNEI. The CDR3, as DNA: TGTGCCAGCAGGGGGACAGGAGCAGAAAAACTGTTTTTT. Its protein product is CASRGTGAEKLFF. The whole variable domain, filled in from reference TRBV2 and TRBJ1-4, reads EPEVTQTPSHQVTQMGQEVILRCVPISNHLYFYWYRQILGQKVEFLVSFYNNEISEKSEIFDDQFSVERPDGSNFTLKIRSTKLEDSAMYFCASRGTGAEKLFFGSGTQLSVL.

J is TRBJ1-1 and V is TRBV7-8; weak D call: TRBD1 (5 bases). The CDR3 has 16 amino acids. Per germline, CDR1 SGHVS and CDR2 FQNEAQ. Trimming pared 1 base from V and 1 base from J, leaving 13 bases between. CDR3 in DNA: TGTGCCAGCAGCTTAGTCCCCGACAGACCGAACACTGAAGCTTTCTTT. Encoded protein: CASSLVPDRPNTEAFF.

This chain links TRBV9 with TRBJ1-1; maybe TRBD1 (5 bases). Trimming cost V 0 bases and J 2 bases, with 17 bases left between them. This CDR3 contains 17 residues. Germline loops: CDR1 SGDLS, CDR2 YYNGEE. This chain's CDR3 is CASSVDPGLALNTEAFF. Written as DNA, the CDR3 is TGTGCCAGCAGCGTAGATCCGGGACTCGCACTTAACACTGAAGCTTTCTTT.